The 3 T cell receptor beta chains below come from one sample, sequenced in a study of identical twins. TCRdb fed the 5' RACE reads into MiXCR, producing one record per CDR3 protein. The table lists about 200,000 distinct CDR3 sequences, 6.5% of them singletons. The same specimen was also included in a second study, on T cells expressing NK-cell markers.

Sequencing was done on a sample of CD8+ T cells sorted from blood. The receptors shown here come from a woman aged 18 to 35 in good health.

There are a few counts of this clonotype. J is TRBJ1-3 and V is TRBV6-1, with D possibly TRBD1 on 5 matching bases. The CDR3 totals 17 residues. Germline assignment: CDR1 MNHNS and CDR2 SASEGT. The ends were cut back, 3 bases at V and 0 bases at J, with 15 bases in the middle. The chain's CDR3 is CASSETRDENSGNTIYF. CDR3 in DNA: TGTGCCAGCAGTGAGACCCGGGACGAAAACTCTGGAAACACCATATATTTT.

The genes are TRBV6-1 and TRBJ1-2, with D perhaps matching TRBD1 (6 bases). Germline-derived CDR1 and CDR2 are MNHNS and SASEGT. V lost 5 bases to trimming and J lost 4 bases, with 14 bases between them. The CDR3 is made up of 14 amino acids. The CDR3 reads CASSPGAQSYGYTF. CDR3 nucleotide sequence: TGTGCCAGCAGTCCGGGGGCCCAGAGCTATGGCTACACCTTC.

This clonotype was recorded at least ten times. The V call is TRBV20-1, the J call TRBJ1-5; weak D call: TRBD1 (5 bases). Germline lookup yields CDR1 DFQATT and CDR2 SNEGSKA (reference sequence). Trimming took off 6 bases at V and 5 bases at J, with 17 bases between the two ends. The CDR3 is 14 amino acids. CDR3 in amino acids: CSAVGVRVDQPQHF. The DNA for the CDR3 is TGCAGTGCAGTGGGGGTGAGGGTGGATCAGCCCCAGCATTTT.